Sequencing of this T cell receptor (beta chain) was carried out in a study of breast tumors, draining lymph nodes, adjacent tissues (TCRdb year 2016). The study in broad terms: In breast cancer patients, the study compared the TCR beta repertoires of tumor, adjacent nontumor tissue and axillary lymph nodes. The study was designed to assess the relationships and possible T-cell exchange between tumor, surrounding tissue and draining lymph node repertoires in human breast cancer. Paper-wide results and their limitations: The data were considered consistent with the idea that most tumor T cells come from the lymph node and then expand in tumor tissue. The similarity between tumor and nontumor tissue repertoires was significantly greater in luminal-like breast cancer than in basal-like breast cancer. Tumors showed preferential V and J gene usage, and their T-cell repertoire diversity fell below that of lymph nodes yet above that of nontumor tissue. The conclusion that tumor T cells originate in lymph nodes was framed as consistent with a hypothesis rather than directly demonstrated.

The lymph node samples were taken from the axillary draining lymph nodes of breast cancer patients. There are many counts of this clonotype. The antigen it recognizes is unknown. Nothing much larger sits one base from this clone, and base qualities are not available. Data came from an Illumina HiSeq 2000. TCR beta chain libraries were generated through multiplex PCR amplification. The amplified TCR beta chain products were analyzed by high-throughput sequencing. In-frame beta chains were kept once TCRdb had trimmed the public reads at Q25 with fastp and called clones with MiXCR. When rows share a CDR3 protein, they turn into one entry using the most common DNA and genes. Present in this sample are around 190,000 distinct CDR3 sequences, about 30% of which were seen just once. The ten largest clones represent about 4% of the sample. The clonotype comes from a female donor with breast cancer. Some clones in this sample may be carry-over from other donors' samples. Specimen: axillary lymph node tissue.

The nucleotide sequence reads as follows: TGTGCCAGCTCCTATCGGGGGGTCCAAGAGACCCAGTACTTC. Translated, this is CASSYRGVQETQYF. This sequence uses TRBV7-8 and TRBJ2-5, and 7 junction bases match TRBD2. The germline V gene provides CDR1 SGHVS and CDR2 FQNEAQ. V ends up 8 bases short and J 1 base short, with an unmatched junction base count of 7. The CDR3 has 14 amino acids, counting the end cysteine and phenylalanine. The CDR3 DNA has 42 bases and is translated from base 1.